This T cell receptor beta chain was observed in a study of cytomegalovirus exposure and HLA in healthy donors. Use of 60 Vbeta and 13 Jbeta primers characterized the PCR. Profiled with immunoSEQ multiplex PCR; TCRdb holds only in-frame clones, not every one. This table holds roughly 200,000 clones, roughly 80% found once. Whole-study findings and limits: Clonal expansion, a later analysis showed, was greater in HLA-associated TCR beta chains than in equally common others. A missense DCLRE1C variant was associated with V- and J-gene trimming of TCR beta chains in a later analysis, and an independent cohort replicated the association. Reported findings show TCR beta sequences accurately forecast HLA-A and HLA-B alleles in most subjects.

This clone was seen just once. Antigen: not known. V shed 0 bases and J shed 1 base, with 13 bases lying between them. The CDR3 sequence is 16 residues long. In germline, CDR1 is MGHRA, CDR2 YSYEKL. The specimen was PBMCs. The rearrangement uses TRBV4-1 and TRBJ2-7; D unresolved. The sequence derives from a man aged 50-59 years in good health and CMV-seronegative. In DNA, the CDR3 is TGCGCCAGCAGCCAAGAGCCCGGTCACCTTTCCTACGAGCAGTACTTC. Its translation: CASSQEPGHLSYEQYF.